These T cell receptor beta chains were read from a single sample in a study of cytomegalovirus exposure and HLA in healthy donors. Method: immunoSEQ multiplex PCR; TCRdb's copy keeps in-frame clones and lacks some. The table lists 100,000 or so clones, about 15% of them singletons, with approximately 0.8% in the top ten. Sequencing input: PBMCs. The receptor source for this set is a female donor in good health and CMV-seronegative. Each CDR3 is given with its conserved first and last residue. A D gene is named only where the DNA matches it firmly. Size tells how often a clone was seen (once, few, many) or the class of an expanded clone, and some rows leave it out.

clone size	J gene	V gene	D gene	CDR3 protein	CDR3 DNA
few	TRBJ2-7	TRBV27	-	CASSSGPRTDTSYEQYF	TGTGCCAGCAGTTCGGGTCCTCGGACGGACACCTCCTACGAGCAGTACTTC
-	TRBJ2-1	TRBV15	TRBD2	CATSVRLAVSSYNEQFF	TGTGCCACCAGCGTCCGACTAGCGGTTAGCTCCTACAATGAGCAGTTCTTC
-	TRBJ1-4	TRBV7-9	TRBD1	CASSARQGAANEKLFF	TGTGCCAGCAGCGCGAGACAGGGGGCAGCTAATGAAAAACTGTTTTTT
few	TRBJ2-5	TRBV5-1	TRBD1	CASSGTVSQETQYF	TGCGCCAGCAGCGGGACAGTAAGCCAAGAGACCCAGTACTTC
-	TRBJ2-3	TRBV4-2	TRBD1	CASSRRDRRTDTQYF	TGTGCCAGCAGCCGCCGGGACAGACGCACAGATACGCAGTATTTT
-	TRBJ1-1	TRBV10-3	TRBD1	CAISEFQGQGALATEAFF	TGTGCCATCAGTGAGTTCCAGGGACAGGGGGCTTTGGCCACTGAAGCTTTCTTT
-	TRBJ2-1	TRBV5-6	TRBD2	CASSLAGGSGRRNEQFF	TGTGCCAGCAGCTTGGCGGGGGGTAGCGGGAGAAGGAATGAGCAGTTCTTC
-	TRBJ2-7	TRBV5-6	-	CASHMRGLGLYEQYF	TGTGCCAGCCACATGCGGGGTCTGGGCCTCTACGAGCAGTACTTC
few	TRBJ1-5	TRBV30	TRBD1	CAWSLRDRGFNQPQHF	TGTGCCTGGAGTTTAAGGGACAGGGGATTCAATCAGCCCCAGCATTTT
-	TRBJ2-2	TRBV5-1	-	CASSISGAGELFF	TGCGCCAGCAGCATATCAGGGGCCGGGGAGCTGTTTTTT
few	TRBJ1-1	TRBV6-5	-	CASKEGGTEAFF	TGTGCCAGCAAGGAGGGAGGCACTGAAGCTTTCTTT
few	TRBJ1-5	TRBV23-1	-	CASTHRHSFQPQHF	TGCGCCAGCACCCACAGACATTCCTTTCAGCCCCAGCATTTT
-	TRBJ2-3	TRBV18	TRBD2	CASSPRSGGASTDTQYF	TGTGCCAGCTCCCCCAGGAGCGGGGGGGCATCAACAGATACGCAGTATTTT
few	TRBJ2-7	TRBV4-1	TRBD1	CASSQSGTGMAYEQYF	TGCGCCAGCAGCCAATCGGGGACAGGGATGGCCTACGAGCAGTACTTC
-	TRBJ2-3	TRBV5-1	TRBD2	CASSRVLAGSTDTQYF	TGCGCCAGCAGCCGGGTTCTAGCGGGAAGCACAGATACGCAGTATTTT
few	TRBJ2-5	TRBV10-3	-	CAISGGLQNGETQYF	TGTGCCATCAGTGGCGGACTCCAAAACGGGGAGACCCAGTACTTC
-	TRBJ2-1	TRBV15	-	CATRASIGEQFF	TGTGCCACCCGGGCTAGCATCGGTGAGCAGTTCTTC
-	TRBJ1-6	TRBV4-1	-	CASSQDFGQPNSPLHF	TGCGCCAGCAGCCAAGATTTTGGACAGCCTAATTCACCCCTCCACTTT
few	TRBJ2-7	TRBV7-6	-	CASSFEGSGYEQYF	TGTGCCAGCAGCTTCGAGGGTAGTGGCTACGAGCAGTACTTC
-	TRBJ2-5	TRBV19	TRBD1	CASSPFEGAGTQYF	TGTGCCAGTAGCCCTTTCGAGGGGGCGGGGACCCAGTACTTC
-	TRBJ1-1	TRBV11-2	-	CASSRGGGDAFF	TGTGCCAGCAGCCGAGGCGGAGGGGATGCTTTCTTT
-	TRBJ2-7	TRBV6-1	TRBD2	CAGGGVLGPLEQYF	TGTGCCGGGGGGGGAGTTTTGGGTCCCCTCGAGCAGTACTTC
-	TRBJ2-6	TRBV10-3	-	CAISERGSSGANVLTF	TGTGCCATCAGTGAGAGGGGGAGCTCTGGGGCCAACGTCCTGACTTTC
few	TRBJ2-5	TRBV9	TRBD2	CASSRHAAASGVQETQYF	TGTGCCAGCAGCCGACACGCCGCGGCTAGCGGAGTCCAAGAGACCCAGTACTTC
-	TRBJ1-4	TRBV19	-	CASSIQGSNEKLFF	TGTGCCAGTAGTATCCAGGGGTCTAATGAAAAACTGTTTTTT
few	TRBJ1-2	TRBV2	-	CASSRDNNYGYTF	TGTGCCAGCAGTCGGGACAATAACTATGGCTACACCTTC
few	TRBJ2-7	TRBV9	-	CASSVAPSPGAEQYF	TGTGCCAGCAGCGTAGCTCCAAGCCCAGGGGCCGAGCAGTACTTC
-	TRBJ1-1	TRBV29-1	TRBD1	CSASTGGFTEAFF	TGCAGCGCCTCGACAGGGGGTTTCACTGAAGCTTTCTTT
-	TRBJ2-3	TRBV5-4	-	CASSFRGRKTDTQYF	TGTGCCAGCAGCTTTAGGGGCAGGAAAACAGATACGCAGTATTTT
few	TRBJ2-2	TRBV13	-	CASSPYTGELFF	TGTGCCAGCAGCCCATACACCGGGGAGCTGTTTTTT
few	TRBJ1-1	TRBV12-2	-	CASRLFFSGQALPENTEAFF	TGTGCAAGTCGCTTATTTTTTTCGGGACAGGCCTTACCAGAGAACACTGAAGCTTTCTTT
-	TRBJ1-6	TRBV28	-	CASNSGELNNSPLHF	TGTGCCAGCAATTCCGGGGAACTCAATAATTCACCCCTCCACTTT
few	TRBJ1-2	TRBV28	-	CASSLSHPGFIDGYTF	TGTGCCAGCAGTTTATCTCATCCAGGGTTTATTGATGGCTACACCTTC
-	TRBJ2-2	TRBV7-9	-	CASSPSLGDHTGELFF	TGTGCCAGCAGCCCAAGCTTAGGGGATCATACCGGGGAGCTGTTTTTT
few	TRBJ1-2	TRBV9	-	CASSLDRDNYGYTF	TGTGCCAGCAGCCTGGACAGAGATAACTATGGCTACACCTTC
-	TRBJ2-7	TRBV2	TRBD2	CASSGGGDYEQYF	TGTGCCAGCAGTGGGGGAGGGGACTACGAGCAGTACTTC
-	TRBJ2-3	TRBV27	-	CASRGFHVQTKVGQDTQYF	TGTGCCAGCAGAGGTTTCCATGTACAGACCAAGGTCGGTCAAGATACGCAGTATTTT
-	TRBJ2-1	TRBV4-3	TRBD2	CASSFLALADYNEQFF	TGCGCCAGCAGCTTCCTGGCACTAGCGGATTACAATGAGCAGTTCTTC
-	TRBJ1-1	TRBV4-1	TRBD1	CASSQDKQGLRNTEAFF	TGCGCCAGCAGCCAAGATAAACAGGGGTTGAGAAACACTGAAGCTTTCTTT
few	TRBJ2-1	TRBV7-9	TRBD1	CASSLEGTGGFYNEQFF	TGTGCCAGCAGCTTAGAGGGGACAGGTGGTTTCTACAATGAGCAGTTCTTC
few	TRBJ2-1	TRBV6-4	-	CASSDSGASNEQFF	TGTGCCAGCAGTGACTCAGGGGCCTCCAATGAGCAGTTCTTC
few	TRBJ1-6	TRBV6-5	-	CASSYSGAGPSPLHF	TGTGCCAGCAGTTACTCGGGGGCAGGGCCCTCACCCCTCCACTTT
few	TRBJ2-1	TRBV15	-	CATSRDGQEQFF	TGTGCCACCAGCAGAGATGGCCAAGAGCAGTTCTTC
few	TRBJ1-5	TRBV27	TRBD1	CASSLGIGTGYNQPQHF	TGTGCCAGCAGCTTGGGGATCGGGACAGGGTATAATCAGCCCCAGCATTTT
-	TRBJ2-2	TRBV19	-	CASEDGIGELFF	TGTGCCAGTGAGGACGGGATCGGGGAGCTGTTTTTT
few	TRBJ2-1	TRBV9	-	CASSTRTHEQFF	TGTGCCAGCAGCACCCGGACTCATGAGCAGTTCTTC
-	TRBJ2-2	TRBV1	-	CTSSKGTSGRAGCTGELFF	TGCACCAGCAGCAAAGGGACTAGCGGGAGGGCGGGCTGCACCGGGGAGCTGTTTTTT
-	TRBJ1-1	TRBV14	-	CASSPTINTEAFF	TGTGCCAGCAGCCCGACAATAAACACTGAAGCTTTCTTT
few	TRBJ1-6	TRBV6-5	TRBD1	CASSPRQGTSPLHF	TGTGCCAGCAGTCCCAGACAGGGCACTTCACCCCTCCACTTT
few	TRBJ2-5	TRBV7-2	TRBD2	CASSFGLARETQYF	TGTGCCAGCAGCTTCGGACTAGCGCGGGAGACCCAGTACTTC
-	TRBJ2-5	TRBV2	TRBD2	CASSDGRGKETQYF	TGTGCCAGCAGTGACGGGCGGGGGAAAGAGACCCAGTACTTC
-	TRBJ1-3	TRBV25-1	-	CASSELGGLAGNTIYF	TGTGCCAGCAGTGAATTAGGGGGTCTCGCGGGAAACACCATATATTTT
few	TRBJ2-7	TRBV5-6	TRBD2	CASSLPGGAYEQYF	TGTGCCAGCAGCTTACCCGGGGGGGCCTACGAGCAGTACTTC
-	TRBJ1-4	TRBV19	-	CASSIRRAANEKLFF	TGTGCCAGTAGTATCCGGCGGGCGGCTAATGAAAAACTGTTTTTT
-	TRBJ2-7	TRBV11-1	-	CASSFSPFYEQYF	TGTGCCAGCAGCTTTAGTCCTTTCTACGAGCAGTACTTC